This TCR beta chain was captured in a study of preoperative IRX-2 immunotherapy in early breast cancer. V gave up 3 bases and J gave up 2 bases; unmatched junction bases: 7. CDR1 WNHNN and CDR2 SYGVQD come from the germline V gene (reference sequence). The CDR3 runs to 15 residues. Treatment meaning: preoperative locoregional IRX-2 cytokine immunotherapy. Samples came from a phase Ib trial of preoperative locoregional IRX-2 cytokine immunotherapy. TCRdb's copy holds only in-frame clones and misses some; the assay was immunoSEQ multiplex PCR. The sample lists tens of thousands of clones, 90% occurring once.

V and J are TRBV10-1 and TRBJ2-7, with 7 bases fitting TRBD2. This specimen was taken from a patient treated with IRX-2 immunotherapy. The TCR sequence derives from a human donor with breast cancer. The CDR3 nucleotides are TGCGCCAGCAGTGACGCGGCTAGCGGAACCTACGAGCAGTACTTC. Its protein product is CASSDAASGTYEQYF.